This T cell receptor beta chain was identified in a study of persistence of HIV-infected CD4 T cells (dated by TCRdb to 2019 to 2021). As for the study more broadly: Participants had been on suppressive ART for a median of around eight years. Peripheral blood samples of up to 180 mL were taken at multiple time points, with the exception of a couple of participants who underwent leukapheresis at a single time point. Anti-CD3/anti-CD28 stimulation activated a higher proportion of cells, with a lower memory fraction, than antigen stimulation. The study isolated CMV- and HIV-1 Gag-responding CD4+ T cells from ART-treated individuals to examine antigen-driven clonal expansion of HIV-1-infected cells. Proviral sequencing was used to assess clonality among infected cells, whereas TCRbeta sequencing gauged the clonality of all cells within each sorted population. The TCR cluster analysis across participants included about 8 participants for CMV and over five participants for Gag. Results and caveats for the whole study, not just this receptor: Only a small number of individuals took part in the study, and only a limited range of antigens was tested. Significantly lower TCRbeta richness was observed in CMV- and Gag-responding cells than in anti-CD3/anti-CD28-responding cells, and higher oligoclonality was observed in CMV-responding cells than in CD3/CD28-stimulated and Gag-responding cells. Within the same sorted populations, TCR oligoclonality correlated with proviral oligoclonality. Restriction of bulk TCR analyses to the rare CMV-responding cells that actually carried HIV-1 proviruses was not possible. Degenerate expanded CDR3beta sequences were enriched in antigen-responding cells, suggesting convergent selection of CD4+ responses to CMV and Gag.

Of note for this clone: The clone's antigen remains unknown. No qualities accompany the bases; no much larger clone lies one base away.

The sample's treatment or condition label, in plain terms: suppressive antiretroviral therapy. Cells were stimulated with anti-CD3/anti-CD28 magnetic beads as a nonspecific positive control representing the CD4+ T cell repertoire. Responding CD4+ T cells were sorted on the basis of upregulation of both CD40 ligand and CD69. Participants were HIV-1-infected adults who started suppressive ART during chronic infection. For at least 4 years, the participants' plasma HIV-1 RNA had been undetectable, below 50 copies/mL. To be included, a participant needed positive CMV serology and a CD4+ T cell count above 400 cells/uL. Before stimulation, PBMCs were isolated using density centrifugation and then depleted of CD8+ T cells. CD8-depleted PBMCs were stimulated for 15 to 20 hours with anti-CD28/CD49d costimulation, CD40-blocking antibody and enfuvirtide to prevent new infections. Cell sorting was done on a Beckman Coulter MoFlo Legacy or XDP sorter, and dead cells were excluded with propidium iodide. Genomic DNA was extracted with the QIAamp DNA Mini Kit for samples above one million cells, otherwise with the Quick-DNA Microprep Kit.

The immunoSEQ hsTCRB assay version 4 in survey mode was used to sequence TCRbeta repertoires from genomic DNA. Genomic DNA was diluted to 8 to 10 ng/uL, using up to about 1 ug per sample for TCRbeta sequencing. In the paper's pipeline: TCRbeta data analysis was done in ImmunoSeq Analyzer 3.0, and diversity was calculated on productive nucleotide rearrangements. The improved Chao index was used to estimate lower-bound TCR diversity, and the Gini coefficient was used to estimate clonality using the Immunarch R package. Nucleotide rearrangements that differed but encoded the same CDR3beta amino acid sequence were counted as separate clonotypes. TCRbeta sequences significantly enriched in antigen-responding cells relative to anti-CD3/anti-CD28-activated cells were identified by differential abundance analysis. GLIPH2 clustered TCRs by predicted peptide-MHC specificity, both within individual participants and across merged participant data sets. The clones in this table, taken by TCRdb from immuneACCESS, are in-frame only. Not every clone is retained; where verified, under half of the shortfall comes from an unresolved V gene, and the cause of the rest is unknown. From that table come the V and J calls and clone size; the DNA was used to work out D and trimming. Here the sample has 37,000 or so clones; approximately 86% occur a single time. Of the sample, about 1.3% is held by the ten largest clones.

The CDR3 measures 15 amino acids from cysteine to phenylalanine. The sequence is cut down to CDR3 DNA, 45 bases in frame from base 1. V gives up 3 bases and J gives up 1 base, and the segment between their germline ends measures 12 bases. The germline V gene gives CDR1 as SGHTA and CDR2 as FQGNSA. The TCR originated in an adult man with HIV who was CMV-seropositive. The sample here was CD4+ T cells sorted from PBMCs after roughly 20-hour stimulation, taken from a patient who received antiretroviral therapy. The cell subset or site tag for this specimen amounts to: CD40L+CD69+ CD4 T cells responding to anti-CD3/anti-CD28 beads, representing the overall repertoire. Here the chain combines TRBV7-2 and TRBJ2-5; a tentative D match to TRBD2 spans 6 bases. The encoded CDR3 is CASSLAWRVQETQYF. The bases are TGTGCCAGCAGCTTGGCTTGGAGGGTCCAAGAGACCCAGTACTTC. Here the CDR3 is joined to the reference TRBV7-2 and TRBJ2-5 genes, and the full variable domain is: GAGVSQSPSNKVTEKGKDVELRCDPISGHTALYWYRQSLGQGLEFLIYFQGNSAPDKSGLPSDRFSAERTGGSVSTLTIQRTQQEDSAVYLCASSLAWRVQETQYFGPGTRLLVL.